This entry lists 11 T cell receptor beta chains sequenced from one sample in a study of regulatory T cells in long-lasting Graves disease. The time point: newly diagnosed GD, antithyroid drugs for less than 3 months. Isolated PBMC RNA provided the starting material for the TCR library. Through Arm-PCR of CDR3 regions and iRepertoire HTBI primers, TCR beta libraries were built. TCRdb itself ran the multiplex PCR reads through MiXCR, one entry per CDR3 protein. The top ten clones hold around 21% of a sample with approximately 210,000 distinct CDR3 sequences, 18% of them seen once. The source material was peripheral blood mononuclear cells (PBMCs), sampled at new diagnosis, from a patient treated with antithyroid drugs. All receptors derive from a female donor with Graves disease.

This clonotype was counted many times. The CDR3 is CASSQDALAGDEQFF. The DNA for the CDR3 is TGTGCCAGCAGCCAAGATGCACTAGCGGGAGATGAGCAGTTCTTC. J is TRBJ2-1 and V is TRBV3-1; TRBD2 aligns across 11 bases. V trimming: 0 bases; J trimming: 8 bases; junction bases outside the gene matches: 3. Germline CDR1 and CDR2: LGHDT and YNNKEL (reference sequence). The CDR3 extends over 15 amino acids.

This clonotype was counted ten times or more. This chain uses TRBV7-9 with TRBJ2-2; 7 nucleotides align to TRBD2. With V trimmed by 6 bases and J by 2 bases, 9 bases remained unmatched. There are 16 residues in the CDR3. Germline-derived CDR1 and CDR2 are SEHNR and FQNEAQ (reference sequence). CDR3 in DNA: TGTGCCAGCAGTCCTCCAAGCGGGAAAAACACCGGGGAGCTGTTTTTT. Its protein product is CASSPPSGKNTGELFF.

Comment on this clonotype: A clone one base away is much larger, so this may be a read error. The rearrangement joins TRBV11-2 to TRBJ2-3; D is undetermined. Germline V gene data show CDR1 as SGHAT and CDR2 as FQNNGV. V was cut by 5 bases and J by 4 bases, with 13 bases left in between. This CDR3 spans 14 amino acids. DNA of the CDR3: TGTGCCAGCAGCCCGAGCCTAATGGCAGATACGCAGTATTTT. Translating gives CASSPSLMADTQYF.

In this sample, this clonotype turned up many times. The chain carries TRBV20-1 and TRBJ2-2; unclear D gene. The V gene lost 1 base and the J gene lost 1 base, with 10 bases spanning the gap. This CDR3 spans 15 amino acids. Per the germline V gene, CDR1 is DFQATT and CDR2 is SNEGSKA (reference sequence). CDR3 protein: CSARADGENTGELFF. The CDR3 DNA is TGCAGTGCTAGAGCGGACGGAGAGAACACCGGGGAGCTGTTTTTT.

This clonotype was seen at least ten times. The rearrangement links TRBV19 to TRBJ1-1, with no clear D. The germline CDR1 and CDR2 sequences are LNHDA and SQIVND (reference sequence). The V end lost 8 bases, the J end lost 3 bases, and 16 bases lay between the germline ends. CDR3 size: 14 residues. The CDR3 DNA is TGTGCCAGTCGACCGGAGGTGGGTCACACTGAAGCTTTCTTT. It yields the protein CASRPEVGHTEAFF.

This clonotype turned up a few times. V is TRBV14 and J is TRBJ1-1; D ambiguous. Germline loops: CDR1 SGHDN, CDR2 FVKESK. CDR3 size: 13 residues. With 0 bases removed from V and 1 base from J, the gap between germline ends came to 3 bases. The chain's CDR3 is CASSQDSNTEAFF. CDR3 nucleotide sequence: TGTGCCAGCAGCCAAGATTCGAACACTGAAGCTTTCTTT.

Ten or more counts support this clonotype. The rearrangement uses TRBV10-2 and TRBJ1-1; perhaps TRBD1 as D (5 bases). Looked up from germline, CDR1 is WSHSY and CDR2 is SAAADI. The V and J ends lost 3 bases and 4 bases respectively, with 15 bases between them. This CDR3 is 15 amino acids long. The CDR3, as DNA: TGCGCCAGCAGTGATCAGGGAAGCAAGAGCACTGAAGCTTTCTTT. Protein: CASSDQGSKSTEAFF.

The chain carries TRBV28 and TRBJ2-1; 10 nucleotides align to TRBD2. The CDR3 runs 12 residues. Germline-derived CDR1 and CDR2 are MDHEN and SYDVKM. After removal of 6 bases from V and 13 bases from J, the junction contained 6 bases not matched to a gene. The CDR3 loop reads CASRGSGRVQFF. The CDR3 nucleotides are TGTGCCAGCAGGGGGAGCGGGAGGGTACAGTTCTTC.

The table lists this clonotype with many counts. V usage is TRBV4-2 and J usage is TRBJ2-1; D uncertain. Germline CDR1 is LGHNA and CDR2 is YNFKEQ. Trimming pared 0 bases from V and 15 bases from J, leaving 12 bases between. The CDR3 covers 12 residues. The CDR3 nucleotides read TGTGCCAGCAGCCAAGAGCCCACAGTGCGGTTCTTC. Its translation: CASSQEPTVRFF.

The V call is TRBV5-1, the J call TRBJ2-3, with TRBD2 matching over 14 bases. Germline V lookup: CDR1 SGHRS, CDR2 YFSETQ. Losses at the gene ends were 0 bases for V and 6 bases for J; bases not matched to a gene: 3. The CDR3 runs 16 residues. The CDR3 DNA sequence: TGCGCCAGCAGCTTGGATGGACTAGCGGGAGGCGATACGCAGTATTTT. This sequence encodes CASSLDGLAGGDTQYF.

The V gene is TRBV12-3 or TRBV12-4, the J gene TRBJ1-1; tentative D call: TRBD1 (5 bases). The CDR3 is 12 residues long. Trimming pared 3 bases from V and 7 bases from J, leaving 9 bases between. As DNA, the CDR3 is TGTGCCAGCAGTTTCCAGGGCCGTGAAGCTTTCTTT. It yields the protein CASSFQGREAFF.